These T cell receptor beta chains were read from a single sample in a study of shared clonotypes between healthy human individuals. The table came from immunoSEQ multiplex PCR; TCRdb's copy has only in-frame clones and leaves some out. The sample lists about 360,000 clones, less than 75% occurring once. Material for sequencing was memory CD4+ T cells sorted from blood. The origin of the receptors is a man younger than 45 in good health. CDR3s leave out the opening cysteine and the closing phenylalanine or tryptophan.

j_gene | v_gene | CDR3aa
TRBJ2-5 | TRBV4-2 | ASSQGGETQY
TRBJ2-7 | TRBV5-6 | ASSSDRGRISYEQY
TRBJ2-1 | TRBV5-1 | ASSLEISGGNEQF
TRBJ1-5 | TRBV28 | ASSFLASQASPQH
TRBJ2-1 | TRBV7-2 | ASSFRREYNEQF
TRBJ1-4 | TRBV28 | ASSPNRPNEKLF
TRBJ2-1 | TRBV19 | ASSTRQGITYNEQF
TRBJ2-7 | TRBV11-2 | ASSLEGGHYEQY
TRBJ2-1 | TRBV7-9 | ASSLVGRARDEQF
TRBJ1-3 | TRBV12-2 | ASRLARQELGNTIY
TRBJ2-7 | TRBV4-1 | ASSQGRGHIGSYEQY
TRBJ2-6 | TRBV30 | AWENSGANVLT
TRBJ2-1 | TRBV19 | ASSILPSGRASSYNEQF
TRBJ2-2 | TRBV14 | ASSQRIAGGTGELF
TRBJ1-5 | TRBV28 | ASSLVLGTGREQPQH
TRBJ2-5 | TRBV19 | ASSIRLAGETQY
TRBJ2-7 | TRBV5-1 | ASRAGNRVPYEQY
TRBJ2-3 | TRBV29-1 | SVDGTPMDTQY